The rows below give T cell receptor beta chains drawn from one sample of a study of blood T cell repertoires in COVID-19. Profiling relied on immunoSEQ multiplex PCR, and the TCRdb table lists in-frame clones only, not all of them. The table records about 220,000 clones, more than 70% of them present only once. Sequencing was done on a sample of peripheral blood. Source of these receptors: a human donor in a cohort sampled during active COVID-19. Each CDR3 is given with its conserved first and last residue. D genes are given only for firm matches. Where a row states a size, it is once, few, many or the class of an expanded clone; other rows omit it.

size | D | J | V | DNA | CDR3
few | - | TRBJ1-1 | TRBV24-1 | TGTGCCACCAGTGATGCTGGACAGACAGAAGCTTTCTTT | CATSDAGQTEAFF
few | TRBD1 | TRBJ2-7 | TRBV27 | TGTGCCAGCAGTTCACACACCTTACAGGGGCGAGAGCAGTACTTC | CASSSHTLQGREQYF
- | - | TRBJ2-7 | TRBV7-2 | TGTGCCAGCAGCTTGACGGTCTCTGGAGGGGCTATGACCTACGAGCAGTACTTC | CASSLTVSGGAMTYEQYF
once | - | TRBJ1-4 | TRBV3-1/TRBV3-2 | TGTGCCAGCAGCCAGGGGGCTGTTGAAAAACTGTTTTTT | CASSQGAVEKLFF
- | - | TRBJ2-3 | TRBV2 | TGTGCCAGCAGTGAAGAAGGTGTCGACACTCTCACAGATACGCAGTATTTT | CASSEEGVDTLTDTQYF
- | TRBD1 | TRBJ2-1 | TRBV28 | TGTGCCAGCAGGACTCCCGGGACAGGGGTTCAAGAGCAGTTCTTC | CASRTPGTGVQEQFF
- | - | TRBJ1-2 | TRBV20-1 | TGCAGTGCCGTGGCAGGGTATGGCTACACCTTC | CSAVAGYGYTF
- | - | TRBJ2-7 | TRBV28 | TGTGCCAGCAGTACCTTTGGACACTATTCCTACGAGCAGTACTTC | CASSTFGHYSYEQYF
once | - | TRBJ1-1 | TRBV29-1 | TGCAGCGTCTTAATCACTGAAGCTTTCTTT | CSVLITEAFF
- | - | TRBJ1-4 | TRBV7-2 | TGTGCCAGCAGCTCGACGGATCCTAGTGAAAAACTGTTTTTT | CASSSTDPSEKLFF
- | - | TRBJ1-2 | TRBV5-6 | TGTGCCAGCAGCTTTCAAGCGACGAGAGTTGGCTACACCTTC | CASSFQATRVGYTF
- | TRBD1 | TRBJ1-3 | TRBV11-1 | TGTGCCAGCAGCACGGACAGGGTCGGAAACACCATATATTTT | CASSTDRVGNTIYF
few | - | TRBJ2-3 | TRBV19 | TGTGCCAGTAGTAGGATAGTGGGGGCCCCAGATACGCAGTATTTT | CASSRIVGAPDTQYF
- | - | TRBJ1-1 | TRBV30 | TGTGCCTGGAGCGGACGGGGGGAGGCTTTCTTT | CAWSGRGEAFF
- | TRBD1 | TRBJ1-1 | TRBV12-3/TRBV12-4 | TGTGCCAGCAGTTTCAATCTTGGACAGGGGGCTTTCTTT | CASSFNLGQGAFF
- | TRBD1 | TRBJ2-3 | TRBV18 | TGTGCCAGCTCGACTTTGACAGGGGGCGGCACAGATACGCAGTATTTT | CASSTLTGGGTDTQYF
- | - | TRBJ1-1 | TRBV6-4 | TGTGCCAGCAAAGAGGGGGACACCGCCGCGGCTTTCTTT | CASKEGDTAAAFF
- | TRBD1 | TRBJ1-1 | TRBV5-1 | TGCGCCAGCAGCTTGGTGGGACAGGGCACTGAAGCTTTCTTT | CASSLVGQGTEAFF
- | - | TRBJ2-1 | TRBV6-4 | TGTGCCAGCAGTGCCTCTAGCCCCGAGGATGAGCAGTTCTTC | CASSASSPEDEQFF
- | TRBD2 | TRBJ2-7 | TRBV27 | TGTGCCAGCAGTCCCGCCCTCGGGAGGGCCAGGTACGAGCAGTACTTC | CASSPALGRARYEQYF
few | - | TRBJ1-4 | TRBV19 | TGTGCCAGTAGTTTGACAGCCGAAAAACTGTTTTTT | CASSLTAEKLFF
- | - | TRBJ1-1 | TRBV5-1 | TGCGCCAGCAGCTTGGTCCGAGGGCGCGGAGCTGAAGCTTTCTTT | CASSLVRGRGAEAFF
- | - | TRBJ1-2 | TRBV19 | TGTGCCAGTAGTCCTCACGGGGGTGGCTACACCTTC | CASSPHGGGYTF
many | - | TRBJ2-7 | TRBV9 | TGTGCCAGCAGCCTACTGGGGGGGGCAGGGACCCACGAGCAGTACTTC | CASSLLGGAGTHEQYF
- | TRBD2 | TRBJ2-3 | TRBV7-2 | TGTGCCAGCAGCTCGGGGGGTACTAGCACAGATACGCAGTATTTT | CASSSGGTSTDTQYF
- | TRBD1 | TRBJ1-6 | TRBV6-2/TRBV6-3 | TGTGCCAGCAGTTCCGGGACAGGGAATTCACCCCTCCACTTT | CASSSGTGNSPLHF
- | - | TRBJ1-2 | TRBV29-1 | TGCAGCGTTAATAAAGGAGGAGGCGGGGGCTACACCTTC | CSVNKGGGGGYTF
- | - | TRBJ1-6 | TRBV10-3 | TGTGCCATCAACGCAGGTAGACGGAATTCACCCCTCCACTTT | CAINAGRRNSPLHF
- | - | TRBJ1-4 | TRBV7-8 | TGTGCCAGCAGCTTGGCAGGAGGAGCAACTAATGAAAAACTGTTTTTT | CASSLAGGATNEKLFF
- | - | TRBJ1-6 | TRBV6-5 | TGTGCCATCCGGGGGGAGTCCTATAATTCACCCCTCCACTTT | CAIRGESYNSPLHF
- | TRBD1 | TRBJ2-3 | TRBV28 | TGTGCCAGCGGATGGACAGGGGATTACACAGATACGCAGTATTTT | CASGWTGDYTDTQYF
- | - | TRBJ1-5 | TRBV15 | TGTGCCACCAGCAGATCCGGTCCGGCCCAGCATTTT | CATSRSGPAQHF
- | - | TRBJ2-3 | TRBV7-3 | TGTGCCAGCCCGATCACCACGCGGGATACGCAGTATTTT | CASPITTRDTQYF
- | - | TRBJ2-1 | TRBV9 | TGTGCCAGCAGCTTATGGGGCGGGGAAACCTACAATGAGCAGTTCTTC | CASSLWGGETYNEQFF
- | - | TRBJ1-1 | TRBV18 | TGTGCCAGCTCATCCCAGGAGAACACTGAAGCTTTCTTT | CASSSQENTEAFF
- | TRBD1 | TRBJ1-2 | TRBV6-5 | TGTGCCAGCAGTTATCAGACAGGGGACGGTGGCTACACCTTC | CASSYQTGDGGYTF
- | - | TRBJ1-2 | TRBV25-1 | TGTGCCAGCAGTGCCCAAAGGGGCCTTAATGGCTACACCTTC | CASSAQRGLNGYTF
- | TRBD1 | TRBJ2-5 | TRBV19 | TGTGCCAGTAGTGAGGGACAGGGCGTAGAGACCCAGTACTTC | CASSEGQGVETQYF
- | - | TRBJ1-5 | TRBV6-2/TRBV6-3 | TGTGCCAGCAGTTTCGGGGTCCAGCCCCAGCATTTT | CASSFGVQPQHF
- | - | TRBJ2-7 | TRBV5-1 | TGCGCCAGCAGCCCCCTACTAGATCTCGAGCAGTACTTC | CASSPLLDLEQYF
- | - | TRBJ1-5 | TRBV5-6 | TGTGCCAGCAGCTTGGCGGGGGGTTGGAATCAGCCCCAGCATTTT | CASSLAGGWNQPQHF
- | TRBD2 | TRBJ2-7 | TRBV29-1 | TGCAGCGGTGGGGCCCGGGCGGGAGGCGGCGAGCAGTACTTC | CSGGARAGGGEQYF
- | - | TRBJ2-2 | TRBV7-9 | TGTGCCAGCAGCTTAAGAGGGGGGAACACCGGGGAGCTGTTTTTT | CASSLRGGNTGELFF
- | - | TRBJ1-2 | TRBV4-2 | TGTGCCAGCAGCCAAGACGAGGGATCTAACTATGGCTACACCTTC | CASSQDEGSNYGYTF
- | - | TRBJ1-4 | TRBV18 | TGTGCCAGCTCTCCAGGGGCCAATGAAAAACTGTTTTTT | CASSPGANEKLFF
once | - | TRBJ1-5 | TRBV6-2/TRBV6-3 | TGTGCCAGCAGTTACGGGCGGGGGGCAGGCAATCAGCCCCAGCATTTT | CASSYGRGAGNQPQHF
- | TRBD1 | TRBJ1-5 | TRBV5-6 | TGTGCCAGCAGCTGGGGGACAGGCCACAATCAGCCCCAGCATTTT | CASSWGTGHNQPQHF
- | - | TRBJ2-1 | TRBV6-1 | TGTGCCAGCAGTGAAGTGGGAGGAGGTGAGCAGTTCTTC | CASSEVGGGEQFF
- | TRBD2 | TRBJ2-6 | TRBV5-1 | TGCGCCAGCAGCGGGACTAGCGGGACTGGGGCCAACGTCCTGACTTTC | CASSGTSGTGANVLTF
- | - | TRBJ1-5 | TRBV18 | TGTGCCAGCTCACCTAGTGACTTTGGTCAGCCCCAGCATTTT | CASSPSDFGQPQHF
many | - | TRBJ2-7 | TRBV5-6 | TGTGCCAGCAGCTGGTCGCCGGGGGCCTACGAGCAGTACTTC | CASSWSPGAYEQYF
- | - | TRBJ1-5 | TRBV18 | TGTGCCAGCTCACAAAATCAGGGGAGTCAGCCCCAGCATTTT | CASSQNQGSQPQHF
- | - | TRBJ1-4 | TRBV5-4 | TGTGCCAGCAGAGGGGCGGTTAATGAAAAACTGTTTTTT | CASRGAVNEKLFF